This entry lists 22 T cell receptor beta chains sequenced from one sample in a study of blood T cell repertoires in COVID-19. Method: immunoSEQ multiplex PCR; TCRdb's copy keeps in-frame clones and lacks some. The table shows approximately 460,000 clones, with 89% occurring only once. The material sequenced was peripheral blood. Receptor source: a man aged 18-30 years with COVID-19, enrolled during active disease.

This chain joins TRBV20-1 and TRBJ2-3; tentative D call: TRBD2 (5 bases). Germline V gene data show CDR1 as DFQATT and CDR2 as SNEGSKA (reference sequence). CDR3 length: 13 amino acids. V was pared by 3 bases and J by 8 bases, with 15 bases between. The CDR3 nucleotides are TGCAGTGCTAGTATTCTTGAGGGAAGTACGCAGTATTTT. Amino acids: CSASILEGSTQYF.

This clone was seen once. The rearrangement joins TRBV10-1 to TRBJ1-1, with TRBD1 matching 8 bases. V was pared by 0 bases and J by 9 bases, with 6 bases of the junction left unmatched. The V gene's germline CDR1 is WNHNN and CDR2 SYGVQD (reference sequence). There are 14 residues in the CDR3. The CDR3 spells CASSESLGQGQAFF. The CDR3 nucleotides read TGCGCCAGCAGTGAGTCTCTCGGACAGGGCCAAGCTTTCTTT.

The chain uses TRBV7-9 and TRBJ2-7, with TRBD2 identical over 14 bases. CDR3 length: 16 amino acids. V dropped 5 bases and J dropped 2; count of bases not matched to a gene: 5. From germline, CDR1 is SEHNR and CDR2 FQNEAQ (reference sequence). The DNA for the CDR3 is TGTGCCAGCAGCGCCAGACTAGCGGGAGGGCCCTACGAGCAGTACTTC. It encodes CASSARLAGGPYEQYF.

The CDR3 loop is CASRAGSSYNEQFF. CDR3 nucleotide sequence: TGTGCCAGCAGGGCGGGCAGCTCCTACAATGAGCAGTTCTTC. The chain uses TRBV6-5 and TRBJ2-1, with D possibly matching TRBD2 (5 bases). The CDR3 covers 14 residues. The germline CDR1 and CDR2 sequences are MNHEY and SVGAGI. Between the trimmed V and J ends, which lost 6 bases and 0 bases, there was a span of 9 bases.

V is TRBV3-1 (or the pseudogene TRBV3-2) and J is TRBJ2-3; D possibly corresponds to TRBD2 (6 bases). V dropped 3 bases and J dropped 6 bases, with 13 bases sitting between them. CDR1 LGHDT and CDR2 YNNKEL come from the germline V gene (reference sequence). The CDR3 is made up of 14 amino acids. The CDR3 nucleotides are TGTGCCAGCAGCCAGCAGACTAGTGGGGATACGCAGTATTTT. This translates into CASSQQTSGDTQYF.

The table lists this clone with a count of one. The V and J genes are TRBV6-1 and TRBJ1-5; 9 nucleotides match TRBD1. Germline-derived CDR1 and CDR2 are MNHNS and SASEGT. The CDR3 covers 15 residues. The ends lost 2 bases at V and 8 bases at J; junction bases unmatched: 7. CDR3 in DNA: TGTGCCAGCAGTGAAACGGGACAGGGATGGAAGCCCCAGCATTTT. Protein product: CASSETGQGWKPQHF.

This sequence joins TRBV12-3 or TRBV12-4 and TRBJ2-2, with TRBD1 matching 7 bases. Unmatched junction bases numbered 6, after V lost 9 bases and J lost 5 bases. The length of the CDR3 is 13 residues. Here the CDR3 reads CASTGARTGELFF. The CDR3 nucleotides are TGTGCCAGTACAGGGGCGAGGACCGGGGAGCTGTTTTTT.

This clone has just one count. The chain combines TRBV11-2 with TRBJ1-4, with TRBD1 matching 9 bases. Germline lookup yields CDR1 SGHAT and CDR2 FQNNGV. The CDR3 extends over 15 amino acids. After removal of 1 base from V and 7 bases from J, the junction contained 4 bases not matched to a gene. The CDR3 coding sequence is TGTGCCAGCAGCTTAGGGGACAGGGCGGTTGAAAAACTGTTTTTT. Its protein is CASSLGDRAVEKLFF.

The rearrangement links TRBV7-3 to TRBJ2-3, with a weak D call TRBD2 (5 bases). Germline V CDR1 and CDR2: SGHTA, FQGTGA. The CDR3 spans 16 residues. The ends were cut back, 2 bases at V and 2 bases at J, with 14 bases in the middle. The CDR3 DNA is TGTGCCAGCAGCTTAGACCCCGCGGGCTACACAGATACGCAGTATTTT. It encodes CASSLDPAGYTDTQYF.

The chain employs TRBV6-5 and TRBJ2-3; perhaps TRBD2 as D (6 bases). Trimming removed 0 bases at V and 6 bases at J, with 13 bases between. The germline CDR1 and CDR2 sequences are MNHEY and SVGAGI. CDR3 length: 15 amino acids. The CDR3, as DNA: TGTGCCAGCAGTTACTCAGCGGGCCTAAGGGATACGCAGTATTTT. Protein sequence: CASSYSAGLRDTQYF.

J is TRBJ2-1 and V is TRBV24-1; the match to TRBD2 covers 7 bases. The CDR3 spans 13 residues. The ends lost 4 bases at V and 5 bases at J; junction bases unmatched: 1. Germline V gene data show CDR1 as KGHDR and CDR2 as SFDVKD. The DNA for the CDR3 is TGTGCCACCAGTGACCGGGGGGACAATGAGCAGTTCTTC. Translation gives CATSDRGDNEQFF.

The chain combines TRBV6-5 with TRBJ1-2; tentatively, D is TRBD1 (5 bases). Between the trimmed V and J ends, which lost 0 bases and 8 bases, there was a span of 16 bases. Germline V gene data show CDR1 as MNHEY and CDR2 as SVGAGI. CDR3 size: 15 residues. The CDR3 DNA reads as TGTGCCAGCAGTTACTCGCGGTCGGGGGGATGGGGCTACACCTTC. This encodes CASSYSRSGGWGYTF.

The chain has TRBV24-1 and TRBJ1-2, with D unresolved. This CDR3 is built from 14 residues. In germline, CDR1 is KGHDR, CDR2 SFDVKD. V was trimmed by 5 bases and J by 2 bases, leaving 11 bases between them. In nucleotides, the CDR3 is TGTGCCACCAGTGGTGAGCCCACCAACTATGGCTACACCTTC. This gives the protein CATSGEPTNYGYTF.

The rearrangement uses TRBV7-2 and TRBJ2-1, with D perhaps TRBD1 (6 bases). The germline V gene has CDR1 SGHTA and CDR2 FQGNSA. The CDR3 runs to 14 residues. The V end was cut by 8 bases, the J end by 2 bases, with 13 bases between. In DNA form, the CDR3 reads TGTGCCAGCGTCCGGGACACTACCTACAATGAGCAGTTCTTC. As protein: CASVRDTTYNEQFF.

CDR3 region: CASSIRDIDTGELFF. The CDR3, as DNA: TGTGCCAGCAGCATACGGGACATAGACACCGGGGAGCTGTTTTTT. The rearrangement links TRBV5-4 to TRBJ2-2; D is perhaps TRBD1 (6 bases). CDR1 SGHNT and CDR2 YYREEE come from the germline V gene (reference sequence). CDR3 length: 15 amino acids. Trimming pared 4 bases from V and 3 bases from J, leaving 13 bases between. Complete variable domain (other parts from reference TRBV5-4 and TRBJ2-2): ETGVTQSPTHLIKTRGQQVTLRCSSQSGHNTVSWYQQALGQGPQFIFQYYREEENGRGNFPPRFSGLQFPNYSSELNVNALELDDSALYLCASSIRDIDTGELFFGEGSRLTVL.

Only one count was recorded for this clone. The gene calls are TRBV7-9 and TRBJ2-7, with TRBD1 matching 7 bases. The V gene's germline CDR1 is SEHNR and CDR2 FQNEAQ (reference sequence). The CDR3 loop spans 13 amino acids. V was clipped by 7 bases and J by 5 bases; unmatched bases: 8. The chain's CDR3 is CASTGAGGHEQYF. Here the CDR3 DNA reads TGTGCCAGCACCGGGGCAGGGGGACACGAGCAGTACTTC.

In its sample, this clone was seen once. The V gene is TRBV19, the J gene TRBJ2-1, with 7 positions matching TRBD2. CDR1 and CDR2 from the germline V gene are LNHDA and SQIVND (reference sequence). The CDR3 spans 14 residues. Germline trimming cut 10 bases from V and 6 bases from J; bases unmatched to any gene: 12. The CDR3 nucleotides are TGTGCCACTTCAATCCGGGACTACACCAATGAGCAGTTCTTC. Translating it yields CATSIRDYTNEQFF.

A note on this clone: The identical CDR3 is also encoded by other nucleotide sequences in the sample. The gene calls are TRBV9 and TRBJ2-2, with TRBD2 matching over 7 bases. This CDR3 contains 15 residues. Per the germline V gene, CDR1 is SGDLS and CDR2 is YYNGEE. Germline trimming cut 4 bases from V and 4 bases from J; bases unmatched to any gene: 7. In DNA, the CDR3 is TGTGCCAGCAGCCTACGACTAGCCGGCACCGGGGAGCTGTTTTTT. Translated, it gives CASSLRLAGTGELFF.

This clone was seen more than once but under ten times. This chain uses TRBV18 with TRBJ1-2, with D perhaps matching TRBD1 (6 bases). Looked up from germline, CDR1 is KGHSH and CDR2 is LQKENI. CDR3 length: 13 amino acids. Trimming cost V 6 bases and J 6 bases, with 14 bases left between them. CDR3 nucleotides: TGTGCCAGCTCGGAAGGCAGGGGACATGGCTACACCTTC. Encoded protein: CASSEGRGHGYTF.

The sample holds one count of this clone. J is TRBJ2-1 and V is TRBV7-9; TRBD2 matches 7 bases. Germline assignment: CDR1 SEHNR and CDR2 FQNEAQ (reference sequence). J lost 2 bases, V lost 5 bases, and 9 bases had no gene match. The CDR3 contains 16 residues. CDR3 DNA: TGTGCCAGCAGCCCAAACACTAGCGTCACCTACAATGAGCAGTTCTTC. Encoded protein: CASSPNTSVTYNEQFF.

The V gene is TRBV7-2, the J gene TRBJ1-6; perhaps TRBD1 as D (5 bases). The CDR3 has 14 amino acids. V shed 5 bases and J shed 9 bases, with 14 bases lying between them. CDR1 is SGHTA, CDR2 FQGNSA, per germline. The CDR3, as DNA: TGTGCCAGCAGCCCCGGGGGAGGGACTTCACCCCTCCACTTT. Its protein product is CASSPGGGTSPLHF.

The V gene is TRBV28, the J gene TRBJ1-1; D perhaps matches TRBD1 (6 bases). CDR3 length equals 15 residues. Germline values: CDR1 MDHEN, CDR2 SYDVKM. The germline V and J ends were trimmed by 2 bases and 1 base, with 11 bases remaining between them. The chain's CDR3 is CASSLRGGPNTEAFF. The CDR3 DNA reads as TGTGCCAGCAGTTTACGGGGGGGCCCGAACACTGAAGCTTTCTTT.